The 30 T cell receptor beta chains in this list originate from one sample, sequenced in a study of blood T cell repertoires in COVID-19. Assay used: immunoSEQ multiplex PCR; TCRdb lists only in-frame clones, some missing. The sample lists around 260,000 clones; 70% to 90% were seen once. Sequenced material: peripheral blood. The receptors derive from a man younger than 45 with active or convalescent COVID-19.

The gene calls are TRBV18 and TRBJ1-6, with D perhaps TRBD1 (5 bases). Trimming pared 3 bases from V and 4 bases from J, leaving 7 bases between. The V gene's germline CDR1 is KGHSH and CDR2 LQKENI. This CDR3 has 14 residues. CDR3 DNA: TGTGCCAGCTCACCCGACAGTTATAATTCACCCCTCCACTTT. Protein: CASSPDSYNSPLHF.

The count of this clone is one. The chain employs TRBV19 and TRBJ1-1; D gene ambiguous. The V and J ends lost 0 bases and 4 bases respectively, with 6 bases between them. CDR1 LNHDA and CDR2 SQIVND come from the germline V gene (reference sequence). The CDR3 is made up of 13 amino acids. The CDR3 DNA reads TGTGCCAGTAGTATAGAAGGCGGCACTGAAGCTTTCTTT. The encoded protein is CASSIEGGTEAFF.

The chain combines TRBV5-1 with TRBJ1-2, with D tentatively TRBD1 (6 bases). CDR1 and CDR2 (germline): SGHRS, YFSETQ. CDR3 length equals 13 residues. Trimming cost V 6 bases and J 6 bases, with 15 bases left between them. CDR3 DNA sequence: TGCGCCAGCAACGCGGGCAGGGGTGATGGCTACACCTTC. Residues: CASNAGRGDGYTF.

This chain links TRBV7-8 with TRBJ2-6, with D hard to call. Trimming pared 4 bases from V and 5 bases from J, leaving 15 bases between. Germline loops: CDR1 SGHVS, CDR2 FQNEAQ. The CDR3 consists of 16 residues. The CDR3 protein is CASSSPADKRANVLTF. For the CDR3, the DNA is TGTGCCAGCAGCTCCCCGGCCGACAAGCGGGCCAACGTCCTGACTTTC.

This clone has just a few counts. The J gene is TRBJ2-2, the V gene TRBV30; D is unclear. CDR3 length equals 13 residues. Germline CDR1 GTSNPN, CDR2 SVGIG (reference sequence). V dropped 5 bases and J dropped 1 base, with 8 bases sitting between them. CDR3 bases: TGTGCCTGGGGCGGCGGGAACACCGGGGAGCTGTTTTTT. It codes for CAWGGGNTGELFF.

A note on this clone: An end of the junction does not agree with germline; a read error may underlie this. This chain connects TRBV30 to TRBJ1-1, with D possibly matching TRBD1 (6 bases). The CDR3 contains 12 residues. Germline CDR1 GTSNPN, CDR2 SVGIG (reference sequence). The CDR3 DNA follows: TGTGCCTGGAGTGTAGGGACACCTGAAACTTTCTTT. Protein: CAWSVGTPETFF.

V and J are TRBV3-1 (or the pseudogene TRBV3-2) and TRBJ2-7, with 8 bases that match TRBD2. The germline CDR1 and CDR2 sequences are LGHDT and YNNKEL (reference sequence). CDR3 length: 15 residues. The V gene end was trimmed by 4 bases and the J gene end by 4 bases; junction bases not matched to a gene: 9. CDR3 nucleotides: TGTGCCAGCAGCCCGGAGGTAGCGGGGAGGTACGAGCAGTACTTC. It codes for CASSPEVAGRYEQYF.

The chain's CDR3 is CASSPGTGGGNTIYF. DNA for the CDR3: TGTGCCAGCAGCCCCGGGACAGGGGGAGGAAACACCATATATTTT. The chain carries TRBV7-9 and TRBJ1-3, with TRBD1 matching over 11 bases. The CDR3 spans 15 residues. The germline gives CDR1 SEHNR, CDR2 FQNEAQ (reference sequence). V shed 5 bases and J 4 bases; nucleotides not matched to a gene: 4.

This chain links TRBV7-6 with TRBJ2-5; 11 positions agree with TRBD2. The CDR3 has 15 amino acids. J lost 5 bases, V lost 1 base, and 3 bases had no gene match. Looked up from germline, CDR1 is SGHVS and CDR2 is FNYEAQ. CDR3 coding DNA: TGTGCCAGCAGCTTAGGTCTAGCGGGGGGTGAGACCCAGTACTTC. Translated, it gives CASSLGLAGGETQYF.

A remark on this clone: The identical CDR3 is also encoded by other nucleotide sequences in the sample. The chain carries TRBV4-1 and TRBJ2-3; 9 bases map to TRBD1. With V trimmed by 1 base and J by 3 bases, 2 bases remained unmatched. CDR1 is MGHRA and CDR2 is YSYEKL in the germline V gene. CDR3 length equals 15 residues. For the CDR3, the DNA is TGCGCCAGCAGCCAAGGGGACAGGGAGACAGATACGCAGTATTTT. This gives the protein CASSQGDRETDTQYF.

This chain joins TRBV2 and TRBJ1-4; D is ambiguous. Trimming removed 6 bases at V and 0 bases at J, with 8 bases between. The CDR3 runs to 14 residues. From germline, CDR1 is SNHLY and CDR2 FYNNEI. CDR3: CASSEVATNEKLFF. The CDR3 DNA reads as TGTGCCAGCAGCGAGGTTGCAACTAATGAAAAACTGTTTTTT. The full variable domain, in which reference TRBV2 and TRBJ1-4 provide the parts outside the CDR3, is EPEVTQTPSHQVTQMGQEVILRCVPISNHLYFYWYRQILGQKVEFLVSFYNNEISEKSEIFDDQFSVERPDGSNFTLKIRSTKLEDSAMYFCASSEVATNEKLFFGSGTQLSVL.

The CDR3 sequence: CASSLVGLNEQFF. The CDR3 DNA reads TGTGCCAGCAGCTTAGTGGGCCTCAATGAGCAGTTCTTC. The gene calls are TRBV7-9 and TRBJ2-1; D is uncertain. Germline-derived CDR1 and CDR2 are SEHNR and FQNEAQ (reference sequence). There are 13 residues in the CDR3. Trimming stripped 1 base from V and 6 bases from J, with 7 bases between.

This chain joins TRBV7-8 and TRBJ2-1; the D is unclear. V lost 4 bases and J 8 bases, leaving 12 bases between the germline ends. The CDR3 loop spans 13 amino acids. Germline V lookup: CDR1 SGHVS, CDR2 FQNEAQ. The chain's CDR3 is CASSSAWAHEQFF. The CDR3, as DNA: TGTGCCAGCAGCTCAGCATGGGCACATGAGCAGTTCTTC.

The rearrangement uses TRBV14 and TRBJ2-2, with 7 bases matching TRBD1. The CDR3 consists of 17 residues. Germline assignment: CDR1 SGHDN and CDR2 FVKESK. J lost 2 bases, V lost 2 bases, and 8 bases had no gene match. The CDR3 is CASSQQGESVNTGELFF. In nucleotides, the CDR3 is TGTGCCAGCAGCCAACAGGGGGAATCGGTTAACACCGGGGAGCTGTTTTTT.

J is TRBJ1-1 and V is TRBV30, with D maybe TRBD1 (5 bases). The CDR3 is 11 residues long. Germline CDR1 reads GTSNPN; CDR2 reads SVGIG (reference sequence). The V end lost 5 bases, the J end lost 10 bases, and 14 bases lay between the germline ends. The CDR3 is CAWQGNVVAFF. The CDR3 nucleotides read TGTGCCTGGCAGGGCAACGTGGTAGCTTTCTTT.

V and J are TRBV6-2 or TRBV6-3 and TRBJ2-2; D not certain. This CDR3 spans 17 amino acids. Germline values: CDR1 MNHEY, CDR2 SVGEGT. V lost 1 base, J lost 1 base, and 13 bases lay in between. The CDR3 DNA follows: TGTGCCAGCAGTTACTACCGGGTCGACGGGAACACCGGGGAGCTGTTTTTT. Its translation is CASSYYRVDGNTGELFF.

V gene TRBV27 combines with J gene TRBJ2-7; 9 positions agree with TRBD2. CDR1 is MNHEY, CDR2 SMNVEV, per germline (reference sequence). J was trimmed by 4 bases and V by 7 bases; bases with no gene match: 5. CDR3 length: 13 amino acids. CDR3 DNA: TGTGCCAGCAAGCGGGGGGCGGGGTACGAGCAGTACTTC. Amino acid sequence: CASKRGAGYEQYF.

V and J are TRBV10-2 and TRBJ2-1; no definite D call. Germline loops: CDR1 WSHSY, CDR2 SAAADI. This CDR3 is 13 amino acids long. The V gene lost 8 bases and the J gene lost 0 bases, with 8 bases spanning the gap. Written as DNA, the CDR3 is TGCGCCAGCTCGAAGAGCTCCTACAATGAGCAGTTCTTC. Encoded protein: CASSKSSYNEQFF.

The chain is built from TRBV7-8 and TRBJ2-3; TRBD2 agrees at 11 bases. CDR3 length equals 17 residues. V dropped 0 bases and J dropped 7; count of bases not matched to a gene: 9. The germline gives CDR1 SGHVS, CDR2 FQNEAQ. The CDR3 here is CASSLAVPSGGKNTQYF. Here the CDR3 DNA reads TGTGCCAGCAGCTTAGCAGTTCCTAGCGGGGGGAAAAATACGCAGTATTTT.

V is TRBV5-1 and J is TRBJ2-7; D is perhaps TRBD1 (6 bases). V was shortened by 1 base and J by 4 bases, with 12 bases between the two germline ends. From germline, CDR1 is SGHRS and CDR2 YFSETQ. CDR3 length: 14 amino acids. CDR3: CASSLSGESYEQYF. The CDR3 DNA is TGCGCCAGCAGCTTGTCAGGGGAAAGTTACGAGCAGTACTTC.

This chain joins TRBV7-6 and TRBJ2-2, with 10 bases fitting TRBD1. V shed 1 base and J 3 bases; nucleotides not matched to a gene: 8. This CDR3 has 18 amino acids. Germline V lookup: CDR1 SGHVS, CDR2 FNYEAQ. The DNA of the CDR3 is TGTGCCAGCAGCTTAGGACAGGGGGCATACGGTTACACCGGGGAGCTGTTTTTT. Translated, it gives CASSLGQGAYGYTGELFF.

This sequence joins TRBV7-8 and TRBJ2-1; D possibly corresponds to TRBD2 (6 bases). Trimming pared 5 bases from V and 9 bases from J, leaving 17 bases between. The CDR3 spans 14 residues. The germline V gene encodes CDR1 SGHVS and CDR2 FQNEAQ. The DNA of the CDR3 is TGTGCCAGCAGCCCCTGGGCGGGGTTGGGTGAGCAGTTCTTC. It translates to CASSPWAGLGEQFF.

The V call is TRBV5-4, the J call TRBJ1-1, with a tentative D call TRBD1 (6 bases). The CDR3 has 16 amino acids. V was trimmed by 0 bases and J by 2 bases, leaving 14 bases between them. The germline CDR1 and CDR2 sequences are SGHNT and YYREEE (reference sequence). The CDR3 DNA reads as TGTGCCAGCAGCTTGGAGGGATTCAGGGGCAACACTGAAGCTTTCTTT. Encoded protein: CASSLEGFRGNTEAFF.

The CDR3 sequence: CASSYSRGGETQYF. Written as DNA, the CDR3 is TGTGCCAGCAGTTACAGCAGGGGAGGGGAGACCCAGTACTTC. J is TRBJ2-5 and V is TRBV6-5, with D perhaps matching TRBD2 (7 bases). The CDR3 has 14 residues. Trimming pared 2 bases from V and 5 bases from J, leaving 12 bases between. The germline V gene has CDR1 MNHEY and CDR2 SVGAGI.

About this clone itself: The sample carries other DNA sequences with the same CDR3. This rearrangement joins TRBV7-6 to TRBJ1-5, with TRBD1 as a possible D gene (6 bases). There are 15 residues in the CDR3. The V gene lost 1 base and the J gene lost 2 bases, with 9 bases spanning the gap. CDR1 and CDR2 (germline): SGHVS, FNYEAQ. For the CDR3, the DNA is TGTGCCAGCAGCTTAGAACAGGGTGGCAATCAGCCCCAGCATTTT. Amino acids: CASSLEQGGNQPQHF.

This clone was counted only a few times. The V and J genes are TRBV19 and TRBJ2-4; TRBD2 might be the D (5 bases). V lost 4 bases, J lost 9 bases, and 19 bases lay in between. This CDR3 comprises 15 residues. Germline assignment: CDR1 LNHDA and CDR2 SQIVND (reference sequence). The CDR3 is CASSRENGVMGIQYF. In DNA form, the CDR3 reads TGTGCCAGTAGTAGAGAGAACGGGGTAATGGGCATTCAGTACTTC.

This chain joins TRBV27 and TRBJ2-5; 7 positions agree with TRBD1. Germline CDR1 and CDR2: MNHEY and SMNVEV (reference sequence). The CDR3 is made up of 13 amino acids. The V gene end was trimmed by 3 bases and the J gene end by 5 bases; junction bases not matched to a gene: 3. This chain's CDR3 is CASSFSRGETQYF. The CDR3 bases are TGTGCCAGCAGTTTCTCCAGGGGGGAGACCCAGTACTTC.

This clone has only a few counts. The CDR3 bases are TGTGCCAGCAGTGGTGGGAGGCGGGGGCTCCACAATGAGCAGTTCTTC. Its protein is CASSGGRRGLHNEQFF. The V call is TRBV6-2 or TRBV6-3, the J call TRBJ2-1; a possible D gene is TRBD2 (7 bases). The germline CDR1 and CDR2 sequences are MNHEY and SVGEGT. Trimming took 5 bases from V and 5 from J, leaving 19 bases between them. The CDR3 is made up of 16 amino acids.

The rearrangement links TRBV30 to TRBJ1-4; possible D gene TRBD1, 5 bases. CDR1 GTSNPN and CDR2 SVGIG come from the germline V gene (reference sequence). Trimming took off 1 base at V and 8 bases at J, with 11 bases between the two ends. This CDR3 contains 13 residues. The CDR3 DNA follows: TGTGCCTGGAGTGCAGGGTTTCGGGAAAAACTGTTTTTT. This encodes CAWSAGFREKLFF.

J is TRBJ1-3 and V is TRBV30; TRBD1 might be the D (5 bases). Germline V gene data show CDR1 as GTSNPN and CDR2 as SVGIG (reference sequence). Trimming pared 0 bases from V and 4 bases from J, leaving 10 bases between. The CDR3 consists of 14 residues. The CDR3 nucleotides are TGTGCCTGGAGTGTACAGGCTTCAGGAAACACCATATATTTT. This sequence encodes CAWSVQASGNTIYF.